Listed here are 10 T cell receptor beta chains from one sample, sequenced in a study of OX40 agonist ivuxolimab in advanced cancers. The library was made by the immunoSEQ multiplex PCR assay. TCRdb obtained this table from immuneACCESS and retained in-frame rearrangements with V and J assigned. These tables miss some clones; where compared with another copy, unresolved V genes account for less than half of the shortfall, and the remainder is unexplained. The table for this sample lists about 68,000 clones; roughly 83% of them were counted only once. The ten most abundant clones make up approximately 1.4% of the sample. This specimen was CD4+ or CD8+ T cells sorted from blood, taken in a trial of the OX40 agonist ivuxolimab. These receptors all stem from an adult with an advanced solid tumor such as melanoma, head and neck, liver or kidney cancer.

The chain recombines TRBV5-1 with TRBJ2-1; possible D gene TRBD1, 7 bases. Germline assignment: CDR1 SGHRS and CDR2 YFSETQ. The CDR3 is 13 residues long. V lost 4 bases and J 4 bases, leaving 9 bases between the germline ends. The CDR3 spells CASSAGQYNEQFF. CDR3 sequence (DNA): TGCGCCAGCAGCGCGGGACAGTACAATGAGCAGTTCTTC.

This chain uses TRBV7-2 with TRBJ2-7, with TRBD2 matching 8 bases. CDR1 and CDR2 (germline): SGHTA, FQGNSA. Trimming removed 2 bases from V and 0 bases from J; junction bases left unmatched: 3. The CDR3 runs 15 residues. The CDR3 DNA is TGTGCCAGCAGCTTATCTAGCGGGCTCTCCTACGAGCAGTACTTC. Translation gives CASSLSSGLSYEQYF.

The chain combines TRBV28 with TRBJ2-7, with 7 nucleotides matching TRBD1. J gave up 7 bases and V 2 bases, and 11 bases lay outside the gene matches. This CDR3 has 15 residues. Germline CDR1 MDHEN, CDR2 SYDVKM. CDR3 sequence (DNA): TGTGCCAGCAGTTTAGGAGGCGGCAGGGGGAAGGAGCAGTACTTC. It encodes CASSLGGGRGKEQYF.

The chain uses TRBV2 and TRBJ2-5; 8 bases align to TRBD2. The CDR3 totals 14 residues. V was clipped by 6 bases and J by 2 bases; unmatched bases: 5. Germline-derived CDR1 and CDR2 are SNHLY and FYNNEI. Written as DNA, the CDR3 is TGTGCCAGCAGCGCCGGGACTAGTCAAGAGACCCAGTACTTC. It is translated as CASSAGTSQETQYF.

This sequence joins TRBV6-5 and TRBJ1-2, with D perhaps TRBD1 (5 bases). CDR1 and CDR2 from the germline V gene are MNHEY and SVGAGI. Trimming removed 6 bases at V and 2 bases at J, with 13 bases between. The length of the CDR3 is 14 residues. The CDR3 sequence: CASSPADRNYGYTF. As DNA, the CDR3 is TGTGCCAGCAGCCCTGCAGACAGAAACTATGGCTACACCTTC.

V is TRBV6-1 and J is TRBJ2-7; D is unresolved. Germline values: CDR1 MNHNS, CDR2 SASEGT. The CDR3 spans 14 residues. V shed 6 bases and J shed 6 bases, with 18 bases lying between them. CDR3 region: CASRRTFTPLEQYF. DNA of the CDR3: TGTGCCAGCAGGAGGACCTTCACCCCTCTCGAGCAGTACTTC.

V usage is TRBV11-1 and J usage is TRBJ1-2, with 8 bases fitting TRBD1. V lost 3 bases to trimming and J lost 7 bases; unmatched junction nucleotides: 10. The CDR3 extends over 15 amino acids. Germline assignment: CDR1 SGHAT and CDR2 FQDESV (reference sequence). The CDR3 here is CASSLRVTGGSGYTF. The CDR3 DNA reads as TGTGCCAGCAGCTTGCGCGTAACAGGGGGTTCTGGCTACACCTTC.

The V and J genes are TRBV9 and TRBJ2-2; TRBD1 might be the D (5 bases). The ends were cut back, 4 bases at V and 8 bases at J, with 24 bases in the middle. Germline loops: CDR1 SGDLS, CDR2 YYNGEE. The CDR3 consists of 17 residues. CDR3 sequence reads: CASSLEDRFGDLGELFF. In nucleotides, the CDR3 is TGTGCCAGCAGCTTGGAAGACAGATTTGGGGATTTGGGGGAGCTGTTTTTT. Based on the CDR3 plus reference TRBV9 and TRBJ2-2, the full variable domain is DSGVTQTPKHLITATGQRVTLRCSPRSGDLSVYWYQQSLDQGLQFLIQYYNGEERAKGNILERFSAQQFPDLHSELNLSSLELGDSALYFCASSLEDRFGDLGELFFGEGSRLTVL.

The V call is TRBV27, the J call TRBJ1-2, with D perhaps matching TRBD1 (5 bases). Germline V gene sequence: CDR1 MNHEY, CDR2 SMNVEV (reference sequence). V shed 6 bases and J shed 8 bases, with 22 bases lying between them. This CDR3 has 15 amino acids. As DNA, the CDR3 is TGTGCCAGCAGGCCGGATGTGGGACCCAGAGAGGGCTACACCTTC. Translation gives CASRPDVGPREGYTF.

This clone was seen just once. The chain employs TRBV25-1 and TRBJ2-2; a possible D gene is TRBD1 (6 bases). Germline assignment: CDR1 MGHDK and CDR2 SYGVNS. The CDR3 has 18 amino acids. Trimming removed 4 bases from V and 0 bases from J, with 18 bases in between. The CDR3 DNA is TGTGCCAGCAGTGCCCAGGGGATGCTGACCACGAACACCGGGGAGCTGTTTTTT. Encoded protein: CASSAQGMLTTNTGELFF.